This paragraph reports one T cell receptor beta chain. What antigen it recognizes has not been identified. There are no base qualities to consult, and no much larger clone falls within one base. Taken from cysteine to phenylalanine, the CDR3 has 14 residues. Kept here is only the CDR3 DNA, which spans 42 bases and is read in frame from base 1. The CDR1 and CDR2 encoded by the germline V gene are SGDLS and YYNGEE. V gives up 4 bases and J gives up 5 bases, and the segment between their germline ends measures 13 bases. These data come from a study of beta chain features in type 1 diabetes (dated by TCRdb to 2017 to 2018). For the study in its entirety: Patients and healthy donors did not differ in mean age, gender distribution, total cell number or subset yield. A total of roughly 100 million sorted cells were examined across all samples, and the number of cells per subset was strongly correlated with RNA yield. In the study, TCRB repertoires of sorted circulating CD4+ T cell subsets from recently diagnosed type 1 diabetes patients were compared with those of matched healthy donors. Regulatory and stem cell-like memory subsets were isolated from only 8 patients and roughly 8 healthy donors, whereas naive and central memory subsets came from all 28 donors. Study-level results and caveats: Shorter templates might be favored by PCR, yet because patient and control samples were amplified and corrected together, any such skew would affect both groups equally. In all four CD4+ subsets, TCRB CDR3 length was moderately but significantly shorter in type 1 diabetes patients. Naive, central memory and regulatory TCRB repertoires appeared to be more similar among patients than among healthy donors. Sequencing cDNA rather than genomic DNA could over-represent highly expressing activated cells, although activation and CD3 levels did not differ between groups. Fewer insertions and more nucleotide deletions at VDJ recombination sites were observed in patients with type 1 diabetes, implying thymic rearrangement abnormalities. Because the HLA sub-analyses included only small numbers of individuals, any influence of HLA type on TCRB rearrangement was left unresolved.

From each donor, a single peripheral blood sample of 95 to 150 mL on average was drawn into heparinised tubes. A BD FACSAria II was used to sort naive, central memory, regulatory and stem cell-like memory CD4+ T cells with a panel that included CD45RO, CCR7, CD25, CD127, CD95 and CD27. Purity was above 98% for every sorted population. PBMCs were isolated immediately by Lymphoprep density gradient centrifugation and stained directly without culture. So that batch effects would be minimized, each experiment stained and sorted samples in pairs, pairing one healthy donor with one patient. The High Capacity cDNA Reverse Transcription Kit was used to reverse transcribe all of the isolated RNA, meaning that expressed TCRB transcripts were what got sequenced. Deep immunoSEQ sequencing was performed on naive, central memory and regulatory T cell samples, with an average of roughly 3.3 million total reads per sample. After sorted cells were lysed in RLT buffer, RNA was extracted with DNase-treated RNeasy Micro or Mini kits, with the choice depending on cell number. Each cell subset was processed on its own to prevent cross-contamination, while patient and healthy donor samples were processed together. TCRB sequences were amplified from cDNA with the immunoSEQ multiplex PCR, producing 87-bp fragments spanning the CDR3 region. The amplicons were sequenced using the Illumina HiSeq platform. The authors processed their data as follows. Synthetic template baselines were used to correct PCR bias computationally, reads within Hamming distance 2 were collapsed together, and singletons that could not be merged were discarded. By aligning reads against IMGT, V, D and J genes, CDR3 length, and insertions or deletions at six rearrangement sites were assigned. Within each subset, clonotype counts were normalized to sorted cell number, and only after that were true diversity and Gini coefficients computed with the tcR R package. The overlap coefficient, calculated on TCRB nucleotide sequences, was used to quantify repertoire sharing. Out-of-frame TCRB sequences from naive cells were analyzed to stand in for the pre-selection repertoire. TCRdb stores this immuneACCESS table with in-frame sequences only. Part of the clones is absent; in the studies checked, under half of the shortfall reflects unresolved V genes, and no reason is known for the rest. That table is the source of V, J and clone size, and D and trimming were worked out from the DNA. The sample includes around 310,000 clones, with 11% observed a single time. The top ten constitute over 0.015% of the sample.

The V and J segments used are TRBV9 and TRBJ2-1; the D segment could be TRBD2, given 5 matching bases. The sequencing sample was made of naive CD4+ T cells from blood. The cell subset or site label corresponds to: true naive CD4+ T cells. The TCR sequence derives from a woman aged 30 to 39 in good health. The encoded CDR3 is CASSPVGADNEQFF. The nucleotide sequence reads as follows: TGTGCCAGCAGCCCAGTCGGAGCGGACAATGAGCAGTTCTTC.